This TCR beta chain emerged from a study of glioma-infiltrating T cells. This clonotype came up once. Using RNA template, CDR3s of TCR alpha and beta were amplified with iRepertoire arm-PCR. TCRdb passed the multiplex PCR reads through MiXCR, listing each CDR3 protein once. The sample contains about 93,000 distinct CDR3 sequences, roughly 39% of which appear only once. Germline CDR1 reads MDHEN; CDR2 reads SYDVKM. With V trimmed by 11 bases and J by 5 bases, 11 bases remained unmatched. The CDR3 is 13 amino acids. The source is a human donor with low-grade glioma or glioblastoma, undergoing nonglioma brain surgery, or in good health (not recorded which). What was sequenced was glioma tissue, nonneoplastic brain tissue, or PBMCs (not recorded which). The chain carries TRBV28 and TRBJ1-1, with 7 bases aligning to TRBD1. CDR3 coding DNA: TGTGCCGGCATACGACAGGGAGTGACTGAAGCTTTCTTT. This sequence encodes CAGIRQGVTEAFF.